This T cell receptor beta chain derives from a study of siplizumab effects on memory and regulatory T cells. Trimming removed 3 bases at V and 6 bases at J, with 5 bases between. CDR1 and CDR2 from the germline V gene are KGHSH and LQKENI. The CDR3 is made up of 12 amino acids. Study results and caveats: Naive T cells looked more diverse than memory cells, and they looked like major contributors to the alloresponse.

Here immunoSEQ multiplex PCR was the method, and the copy in TCRdb shows in-frame clones only, minus some. There are some 97,000 clones in the sample; about 91% occur only once, and more than 2.5% lies in the top ten. As to this clone: Its antigen is not known.

The sequenced sample consisted of CD4+ T cells sorted from blood. J is TRBJ2-2 and V is TRBV18; D call uncertain. The source is a human donor in good health. Some clones in this sample may be carry-over from other donors' samples. The CDR3 region is CASSPSAGELFF. CDR3 in DNA: TGTGCCAGCTCACCGTCAGCCGGGGAGCTGTTTTTT.